This T cell receptor (beta chain) stems from a study of blood T cell repertoires in COVID-19 (dated by TCRdb to 2019 to 2021). For the wider study: The collaborator samples originated in the United States, Italy and Spain and spanned the acute and convalescent phases of COVID-19. The material from the prospective study consisted of cDNA or gDNA derived from T cells, B-cell-depleted T cells, or PBMCs. The dataset comprised deeply sampled blood TCRbeta repertoires from subjects exposed to, actively infected with, or recovered from COVID-19. The repertoires were released in a freely available public database intended as a resource for research on the immune response to SARS-CoV-2. The samples were drawn from the first 160 participants of the ongoing ImmuneRACE study and from 1,200 or so subjects provided by 6 global collaborators. Nearly every sample came with metadata listing a de-identified subject ID, COVID-19 status, age in years and sex. HLA class I and class II types, where available, came from metadata supplied by the sample provider rather than from assay-based typing.

Each collaborating institution followed its own protocols to collect whole blood in K2EDTA tubes. For TCRbeta analysis, collaborator samples were shipped as frozen whole blood, as isolated PBMCs, or as DNA extracted from either sample type. V sheds 4 bases and J sheds 4 bases, leaving 9 bases between their ends. The CDR3 has 12 amino acids, counting the end cysteine and phenylalanine. Of the read, only the CDR3 DNA is kept; its 36 bases are in frame from base 1. The germline V gene encodes CDR1 SGHRS and CDR2 YFSETQ. Comment on this clone: Its antigen specificity is not known. Base-call qualities are not available, and no considerably larger clone is one nucleotide away.

The immunoSEQ Assay, a bias-controlled multiplex PCR, was used to amplify TCRbeta CDR3 regions from genomic DNA. As for how the authors treated the data: Nucleated cell counts per sample were estimated from amplification of reference gene primers within the assay. To quantify the absolute abundance of each unique TCRbeta CDR3 rearrangement, sequence reads were collapsed and filtered. For each sample, productive Simpson clonality was calculated as the square root of Simpson's diversity index across productive rearrangements. TCRdb provides this immuneACCESS table in a form limited to in-frame rearrangements. Some clones are lacking; in checked studies, under half of them reflect an unresolved V gene, and why the rest are absent is not known. For V, J and clone size, that table is used; D and trimming come from the DNA. The sample table contains some 26,000 clones; only one count was recorded for roughly 87% of them. Over 15% of the sample is held by the ten biggest clonotypes.

The paper's findings and limits, for the study overall: The amount of clinical and demographic metadata varied by source and participant and was provided uncurated.

Input material: peripheral blood. The sequence derives from a human donor in a cohort sampled during active COVID-19. The V and J genes are TRBV5-1 and TRBJ2-7; perhaps TRBD1 is the D gene, with 5 bases matching. The CDR3 sequence is CASSTDTYEQYF. The DNA sequence is TGCGCCAGCAGCACGGACACATACGAGCAGTACTTC.